The 29 T cell receptor beta chains reported below all come from one sample, sequenced in a study of Graves' ophthalmopathy and Graves' hyperthyroidism. Scientists amplified the TCR beta CDR3 regions from RNA transcripts. The first round was an RT-PCR with HTBI primers, and the second round was a multiplex PCR. MiXCR, applied by TCRdb to the multiplex PCR reads, yields one record per CDR3 protein. The sample holds hundreds of thousands of distinct CDR3 sequences, approximately 22% seen once. The specimen was peripheral blood. The receptors stem from a woman under 30 with stable Graves' hyperthyroidism. Some clones in this sample may be carry-over from other donors' samples.

This chain joins TRBV5-1 and TRBJ2-5; 8 bases are shared with TRBD1. The CDR3 extends over 16 amino acids. V shed 4 bases, J shed 5 bases, and the junction held 13 bases outside the gene matches. Germline values: CDR1 SGHRS, CDR2 YFSETQ. The CDR3 region has the DNA TGCGCCAGCAGCCGCGAACCGGGACAGGCCTCGGAGACCCAGTACTTC. This translates into CASSREPGQASETQYF.

This clonotype was found many times. The rearrangement uses TRBV6-1 and TRBJ2-7; weak D call: TRBD1 (7 bases). The germline gives CDR1 MNHNS, CDR2 SASEGT. The CDR3 extends over 15 amino acids. V was pared by 8 bases and J by 3 bases, with 20 bases between. The CDR3: CASSGGPAGYYEQYF. CDR3 coding DNA: TGTGCCAGCTCAGGGGGGCCGGCGGGGTACTACGAGCAGTACTTC.

This clonotype was seen repeatedly, ten times or more. The genes are TRBV30 and TRBJ1-2; D is ambiguous. CDR3 length equals 12 residues. Trimming cost V 3 bases and J 4 bases, with 9 bases left between them. In germline, CDR1 is GTSNPN, CDR2 SVGIG (reference sequence). CDR3 protein: CAWRRQSYGYTF. The CDR3 DNA reads as TGTGCCTGGAGAAGGCAGAGCTATGGCTACACCTTC.

The chain has TRBV29-1 and TRBJ2-4; D may match TRBD1 or TRBD2 (5 bases each). CDR3 length: 12 amino acids. Germline V gives CDR1 SQVTM, CDR2 ANQGSEA. V was pared by 5 bases and J by 8 bases, with 13 bases between. CDR3 loop: CSVIGRGHIQYF. As DNA, the CDR3 is TGCAGCGTTATTGGCCGGGGCCACATTCAGTACTTC. Complete variable domain (other parts from reference TRBV29-1 and TRBJ2-4): SAVISQKPSRDICQRGTSLTIQCQVDSQVTMMFWYRQQPGQSLTLIATANQGSEATYESGFVIDKFPISRPNLTFSTLTVSNMSPEDSSIYLCSVIGRGHIQYFGAGTRLSVL.

This clonotype came up a few times. V gene TRBV2 combines with J gene TRBJ1-1; D is perhaps TRBD1 (6 bases). This CDR3 has 20 residues. CDR1 SNHLY and CDR2 FYNNEI come from the germline V gene. Between the trimmed V and J ends, which lost 5 bases and 0 bases, there was a span of 28 bases. DNA of the CDR3: TGTGCCAGCAGTAGAACCAGAGTCCGGGACAAGGGGCTAGTGAACACTGAAGCTTTCTTT. Translation gives CASSRTRVRDKGLVNTEAFF.

In its sample, this clonotype was seen a few times. The CDR3 DNA reads as TGTGCCAGCAGCTCCAAGGACAGGGTCGAGCAGTACTTC. This sequence encodes CASSSKDRVEQYF. The V gene is TRBV7-9, the J gene TRBJ2-7; 8 bases agree with TRBD1. This CDR3 comprises 13 residues. V trimming: 4 bases; J trimming: 6 bases; junction bases outside the gene matches: 5. Germline assignment: CDR1 SEHNR and CDR2 FQNEAQ (reference sequence). The full variable domain, its missing parts supplied by reference TRBV7-9 and TRBJ2-7, is DTGVSQNPRHKITKRGQNVTFRCDPISEHNRLYWYRQTLGQGPEFLTYFQNEAQLEKSRLLSDRFSAERPKGSFSTLEIQRTEQGDSAMYLCASSSKDRVEQYFGPGTRLTVT.

This clonotype was picked up many times. This sequence joins TRBV6-2 or TRBV6-3 and TRBJ1-2; D unresolved. The CDR3 loop spans 14 amino acids. V lost 8 bases, J lost 8 bases, and 21 bases lay in between. CDR1 and CDR2 from the germline V gene are MNHEY and SVGEGT. The CDR3 sequence: CASQIDPSWYGYTF. In DNA form, the CDR3 reads TGTGCCAGCCAAATCGACCCGAGCTGGTACGGCTACACCTTC.

This clonotype has at least ten counts. DNA for the CDR3: TGTGCCAGCAAAGTGTACACTGAAGCTTTCTTT. Residues: CASKVYTEAFF. This rearrangement joins TRBV12-3 or TRBV12-4 to TRBJ1-1, with D uncertain. Trimming pared 7 bases from V and 3 bases from J, leaving 6 bases between. CDR3 length: 11 amino acids.

This clonotype occurred many times. The chain recombines TRBV28 with TRBJ2-7, with 8 positions matching TRBD1. The germline CDR1 and CDR2 sequences are MDHEN and SYDVKM. After removal of 5 bases from V and 4 bases from J, the junction contained 13 bases not matched to a gene. The CDR3 runs 16 residues. The CDR3 sequence: CASSTLRTGRMYEQYF. The CDR3 nucleotides are TGTGCCAGCAGTACATTGAGGACAGGGAGGATGTACGAGCAGTACTTC.

The J gene is TRBJ2-7, the V gene TRBV20-1; 8 nucleotides align to TRBD2. The CDR3 is 15 residues long. V was pared by 2 bases and J by 1 base, with 7 bases of the junction left unmatched. Germline CDR1 and CDR2: DFQATT and SNEGSKA (reference sequence). The CDR3: CSARNGGVLSYEQYF. CDR3 nucleotides: TGCAGTGCTAGAAACGGGGGGGTCCTTTCCTACGAGCAGTACTTC.

With respect to this clonotype: A much larger clone differs from this one at a single base, so this may be a read error. This sequence joins TRBV7-2 and TRBJ1-1; D remains unclear. The CDR3 length is 14 residues. V was shortened by 5 bases and J by 0 bases, with 10 bases between the two germline ends. Germline-derived CDR1 and CDR2 are SGHTA and FQGNSA. The CDR3 region is CASSRGPLNTEAFF. CDR3 sequence (DNA): TGTGCCAGCAGCCGAGGACCGCTGAACACTGAAGCTTTCTTT.

This clonotype was seen many times. The V gene is TRBV7-2, the J gene TRBJ2-7, with D unclear. V was cut by 0 bases and J by 2 bases, with 17 bases left in between. Germline values: CDR1 SGHTA, CDR2 FQGNSA. This CDR3 comprises 17 residues. CDR3 sequence reads: CASSLANQIWSPYEQYF. The CDR3 bases are TGTGCCAGCAGCTTAGCGAACCAAATTTGGTCCCCCTACGAGCAGTACTTC.

The chain joins TRBV27 to TRBJ2-1; TRBD1 matches at 7 bases. The CDR3 extends over 15 amino acids. Germline V gives CDR1 MNHEY, CDR2 SMNVEV (reference sequence). V trimming: 6 bases; J trimming: 2 bases; junction bases outside the gene matches: 7. In DNA, the CDR3 is TGTGCCAGCAGGACAGGGCTTAGCCCCTACAATGAGCAGTTCTTC. Translated: CASRTGLSPYNEQFF.

This clonotype has a count of ten or more. CDR3 in amino acids: CSHKLAGETQYF. The CDR3 nucleotides are TGCAGCCACAAGCTAGCGGGAGAGACCCAGTACTTC. The rearrangement links TRBV20-1 to TRBJ2-5, with TRBD2 matching over 8 bases. This CDR3 is 12 amino acids long. Germline V gives CDR1 DFQATT, CDR2 SNEGSKA (reference sequence).

The gene calls are TRBV5-1 and TRBJ2-7, with D maybe TRBD1 (8 bases). CDR1 and CDR2 from the germline V gene are SGHRS and YFSETQ. V was cut by 1 base and J by 6 bases, with 23 bases left in between. This CDR3 has 17 residues. The CDR3 protein is CASSLQGASGMPPEQYF. CDR3 coding DNA: TGCGCCAGCAGCTTGCAGGGGGCCAGCGGGATGCCTCCCGAGCAGTACTTC.

This clonotype was recorded many times. The rearrangement joins TRBV12-3 or TRBV12-4 to TRBJ2-7; TRBD2 matches 10 bases. The CDR3 sequence is 16 residues long. With 2 bases clipped from V and 3 bases from J, the junction kept 7 bases outside the gene matches. This chain's CDR3 is CASSLLGAGGDYEQYF. The CDR3 nucleotides are TGTGCCAGCAGTTTATTAGGAGCGGGAGGGGACTACGAGCAGTACTTC.

The chain carries TRBV12-3 or TRBV12-4 and TRBJ2-5; 9 positions match TRBD1. Unmatched junction bases numbered 11, after V lost 6 bases and J lost 3 bases. This CDR3 region has 16 residues. The CDR3: CASSPDRGGGEETQYF. DNA of the CDR3: TGTGCCAGCAGCCCCGACAGGGGGGGAGGTGAAGAGACCCAGTACTTC.

This clonotype was found many times. V usage is TRBV27 and J usage is TRBJ1-1; the D is unclear. Germline V gives CDR1 MNHEY, CDR2 SMNVEV (reference sequence). The V end was cut by 6 bases, the J end by 11 bases, with 10 bases between. CDR3 length: 10 residues. The CDR3 protein is CASRVTAAFF. DNA of the CDR3: TGTGCCAGCAGGGTGACTGCGGCTTTCTTT.

This clonotype was seen once. A much bigger clone sits one base away, suggesting this may be a read error. The chain is built from TRBV28 and TRBJ2-7, with TRBD1 matching over 10 bases. J gave up 3 bases and V 7 bases, and 6 bases lay outside the gene matches. The germline V gene encodes CDR1 MDHEN and CDR2 SYDVKM. This CDR3 comprises 14 residues. The CDR3 nucleotides are TGTGCCAGCAATTTCTGGGACAGGGGCTACGAGCAGTACTTC. It codes for CASNFWDRGYEQYF.

The J gene is TRBJ1-1, the V gene TRBV20-1, with D tentatively TRBD1 (5 bases). Trimming left V 5 bases short and J 7 bases short, with 17 bases between. This CDR3 is 13 amino acids long. Per germline, CDR1 DFQATT and CDR2 SNEGSKA (reference sequence). CDR3 protein: CSAEPRDVFEAFF. CDR3 coding DNA: TGCAGTGCTGAGCCCCGGGACGTCTTTGAAGCTTTCTTT.

Ten or more counts support this clonotype. The chain joins TRBV9 to TRBJ2-5; the D gene is possibly TRBD1 (6 bases). This CDR3 is 16 amino acids long. Trimming took 4 bases from V and 5 from J, leaving 21 bases between them. Per germline, CDR1 SGDLS and CDR2 YYNGEE. The CDR3: CASSLQISRGMETQYF. CDR3 coding DNA: TGTGCCAGCAGCCTTCAGATATCCAGGGGAATGGAGACCCAGTACTTC.

At least ten counts were recorded for this clonotype. J is TRBJ1-3 and V is TRBV12-3 or TRBV12-4; no definite D call. V gave up 7 bases and J gave up 4 bases, with 14 bases separating them. The CDR3 is made up of 14 amino acids. CDR3 nucleotides: TGTGCCAGCATCAAACTCAATCAAGGAAACACCATATATTTT. Translation: CASIKLNQGNTIYF.

The table lists this clonotype with many counts. The CDR3 nucleotides read TGTGCCAGCAGTGCTGCGGTGAACACTGAAGCTTTCTTT. Its translation is CASSAAVNTEAFF. The rearrangement links TRBV2 to TRBJ1-1; D ambiguous. CDR3 length: 13 residues. Germline-derived CDR1 and CDR2 are SNHLY and FYNNEI. V dropped 4 bases and J dropped 0 bases, with 6 bases sitting between them.

This clonotype was found many times. V usage is TRBV30 and J usage is TRBJ1-1; TRBD1 is a possible D gene (6 bases). CDR3 size: 13 residues. Trimming cost V 3 bases and J 5 bases, with 13 bases left between them. CDR1 is GTSNPN and CDR2 is SVGIG in the germline V gene (reference sequence). The CDR3 here is CAWSPTRGTEAFF. The CDR3 nucleotides are TGTGCCTGGAGCCCCACTAGGGGGACTGAAGCTTTCTTT.

About this clonotype itself: The junction shows a germline mismatch at one end, possibly a read error. The V and J genes are TRBV6-5 and TRBJ1-1; D not resolved. Germline CDR1 is MNHEY and CDR2 is SVGAGI. The CDR3 loop spans 14 amino acids. The CDR3 sequence is CAISYLPSRTEAFF. The CDR3 nucleotides read TGTGCCATCAGTTACCTTCCAAGTCGCACTGAAGCTTTCTTT.

This rearrangement joins TRBV2 to TRBJ2-5; TRBD1 agrees at 7 bases. Trimming removed 6 bases from V and 5 bases from J; junction bases left unmatched: 6. The V gene's germline CDR1 is SNHLY and CDR2 FYNNEI. The CDR3 sequence is 13 residues long. CDR3 region: CASRPTGIETQYF. Here the CDR3 DNA reads TGTGCCAGCAGGCCGACAGGGATCGAGACCCAGTACTTC.

This clonotype was counted ten times or more. This chain connects TRBV11-2 to TRBJ2-5; D is unclear. V gave up 0 bases and J gave up 5 bases, with 13 bases separating them. The CDR3 has 15 amino acids. Germline-derived CDR1 and CDR2 are SGHAT and FQNNGV. CDR3 sequence (DNA): TGTGCCAGCAGCTTAGATAGGCAGACGTTGGAGACCCAGTACTTC. Its translation is CASSLDRQTLETQYF.

This clonotype was seen repeatedly, ten times or more. This chain uses TRBV12-3 or TRBV12-4 with TRBJ1-2; no reliable D call. The CDR3 runs to 12 residues. Trimming pared 5 bases from V and 5 bases from J, leaving 9 bases between. Here the CDR3 reads CASSTDRYGYTF. The DNA of the CDR3 is TGTGCCAGCAGTACAGACCGTTATGGCTACACCTTC.

This clonotype came up many times. At one end the junction does not follow the germline gene, possibly because of a read error. CDR3 amino acids: CASSLRVNYGYTF. Here the CDR3 DNA reads TGTGCCAGCAGCTTAAGGGTTAACTATGGCTACACCTTC. This sequence joins TRBV5-1 and TRBJ1-2; D is unclear. CDR3 length equals 13 residues. Germline assignment: CDR1 SGHRS and CDR2 YFSETQ.